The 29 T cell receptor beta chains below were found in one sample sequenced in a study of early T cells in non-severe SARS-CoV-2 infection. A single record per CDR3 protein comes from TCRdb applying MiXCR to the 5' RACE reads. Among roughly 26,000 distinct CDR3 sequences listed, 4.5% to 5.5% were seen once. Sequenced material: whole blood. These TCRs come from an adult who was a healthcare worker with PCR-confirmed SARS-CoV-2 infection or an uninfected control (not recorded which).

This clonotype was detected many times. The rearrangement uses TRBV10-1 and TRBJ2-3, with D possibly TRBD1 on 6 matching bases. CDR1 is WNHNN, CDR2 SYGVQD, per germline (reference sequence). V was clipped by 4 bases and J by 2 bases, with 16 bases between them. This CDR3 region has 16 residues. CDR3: CASSAQGSGLTDTQYF. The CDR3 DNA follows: TGCGCCAGCAGTGCGCAGGGGTCGGGCCTCACAGATACGCAGTATTTT.

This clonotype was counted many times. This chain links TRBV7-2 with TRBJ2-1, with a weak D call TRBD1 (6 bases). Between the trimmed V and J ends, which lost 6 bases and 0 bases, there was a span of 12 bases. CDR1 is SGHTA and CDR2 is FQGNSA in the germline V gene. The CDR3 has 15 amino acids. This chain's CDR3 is CASSPDRSSYNEQFF. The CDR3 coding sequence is TGTGCCAGCAGTCCCGACAGGAGCTCCTACAATGAGCAGTTCTTC.

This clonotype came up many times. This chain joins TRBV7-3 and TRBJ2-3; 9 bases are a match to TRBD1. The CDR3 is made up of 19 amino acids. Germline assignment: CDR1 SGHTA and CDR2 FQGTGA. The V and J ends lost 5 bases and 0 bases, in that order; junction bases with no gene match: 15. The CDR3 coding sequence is TGTGCCAGCAGCCTACACTCCTTGGACAGGGGTTATAGCACAGATACGCAGTATTTT. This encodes CASSLHSLDRGYSTDTQYF.

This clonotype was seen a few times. CDR3: CASSLRTGSNYGYTF. The CDR3 DNA is TGTGCCAGCAGCTTAAGAACAGGGTCGAACTATGGCTACACCTTC. The chain has TRBV7-8 and TRBJ1-2; D is perhaps TRBD1 (6 bases). The CDR3 contains 15 residues. From germline, CDR1 is SGHVS and CDR2 FQNEAQ. V gave up 2 bases and J gave up 2 bases, with 12 bases separating them.

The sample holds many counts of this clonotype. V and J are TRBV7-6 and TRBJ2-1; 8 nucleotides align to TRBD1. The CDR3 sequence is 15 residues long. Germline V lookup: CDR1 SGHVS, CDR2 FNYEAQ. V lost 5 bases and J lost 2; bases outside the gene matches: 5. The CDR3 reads CASSVGTGAYNEQFF. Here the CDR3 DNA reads TGTGCCAGCAGCGTCGGGACAGGAGCCTACAATGAGCAGTTCTTC.

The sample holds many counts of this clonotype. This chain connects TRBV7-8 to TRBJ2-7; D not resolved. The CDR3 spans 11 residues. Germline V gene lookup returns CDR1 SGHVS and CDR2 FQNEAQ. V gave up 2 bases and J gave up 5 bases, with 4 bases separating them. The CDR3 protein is CASSLKDEQYF. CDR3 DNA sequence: TGTGCCAGCAGCTTAAAGGACGAGCAGTACTTC.

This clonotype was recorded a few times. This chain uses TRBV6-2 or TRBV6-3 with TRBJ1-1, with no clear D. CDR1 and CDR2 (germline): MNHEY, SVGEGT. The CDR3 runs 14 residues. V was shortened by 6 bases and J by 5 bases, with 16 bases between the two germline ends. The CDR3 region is CASSPLRARTEAFF. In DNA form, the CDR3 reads TGTGCCAGCAGCCCCCTGAGGGCGCGGACTGAAGCTTTCTTT.

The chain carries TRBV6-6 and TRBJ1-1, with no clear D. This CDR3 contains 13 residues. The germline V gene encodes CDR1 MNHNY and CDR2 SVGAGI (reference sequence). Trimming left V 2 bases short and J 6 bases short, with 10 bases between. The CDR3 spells CASSYQPSSEAFF. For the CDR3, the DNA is TGTGCCAGCAGTTACCAGCCGAGTTCTGAAGCTTTCTTT.

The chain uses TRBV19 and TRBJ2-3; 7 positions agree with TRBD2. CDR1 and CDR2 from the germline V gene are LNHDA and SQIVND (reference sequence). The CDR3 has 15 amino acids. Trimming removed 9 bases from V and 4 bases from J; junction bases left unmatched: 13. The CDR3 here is CASCETSSLSDTQYF. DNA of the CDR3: TGTGCCAGCTGTGAGACTAGCTCCCTATCAGATACGCAGTATTTT.

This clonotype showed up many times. The CDR3 sequence is CSVFHPNNEQFF. CDR3 nucleotide sequence: TGCAGCGTTTTCCATCCGAACAATGAGCAGTTCTTC. This chain uses TRBV29-1 with TRBJ2-1, with D unclear. Trimming pared 5 bases from V and 5 bases from J, leaving 10 bases between. The CDR3 contains 12 residues. From germline, CDR1 is SQVTM and CDR2 ANQGSEA.

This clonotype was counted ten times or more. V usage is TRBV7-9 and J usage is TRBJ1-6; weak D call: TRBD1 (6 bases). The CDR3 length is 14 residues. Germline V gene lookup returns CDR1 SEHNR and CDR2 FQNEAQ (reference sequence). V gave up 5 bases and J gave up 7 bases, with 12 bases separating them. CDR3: CASSPDSGNSPLHF. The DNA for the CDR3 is TGTGCCAGCAGCCCGGACAGTGGGAATTCACCCCTCCACTTT.

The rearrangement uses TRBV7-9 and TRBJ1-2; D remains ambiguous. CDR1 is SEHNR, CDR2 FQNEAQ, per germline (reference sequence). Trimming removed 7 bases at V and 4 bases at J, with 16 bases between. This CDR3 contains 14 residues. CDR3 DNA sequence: TGTGCCAGCACCCAGGCAGCTTTTTCCTATGGCTACACCTTC. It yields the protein CASTQAAFSYGYTF.

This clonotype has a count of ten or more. CDR3 sequence (DNA): TGTGCCAGCAGCTTACAGGGAAGCTCCTACAATGAGCAGTTCTTC. This gives the protein CASSLQGSSYNEQFF. The V gene is TRBV7-6, the J gene TRBJ2-1; possible D gene TRBD1, 5 bases. The V end was cut by 2 bases, the J end by 0 bases, with 8 bases between. Germline CDR1 reads SGHVS; CDR2 reads FNYEAQ. The CDR3 runs 15 residues.

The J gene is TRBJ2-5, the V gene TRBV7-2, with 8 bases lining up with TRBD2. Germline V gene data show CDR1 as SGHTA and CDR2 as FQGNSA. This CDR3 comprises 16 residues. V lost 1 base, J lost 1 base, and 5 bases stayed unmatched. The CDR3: CASSLDSSGPQETQYF. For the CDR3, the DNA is TGTGCCAGCAGCTTAGATTCTAGCGGGCCCCAAGAGACCCAGTACTTC.

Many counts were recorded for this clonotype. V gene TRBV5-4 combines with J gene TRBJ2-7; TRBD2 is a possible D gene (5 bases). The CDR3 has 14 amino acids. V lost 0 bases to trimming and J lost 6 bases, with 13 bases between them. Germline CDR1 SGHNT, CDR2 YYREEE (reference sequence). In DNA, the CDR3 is TGTGCCAGCAGCTTGGGGTCCATGAGCGGCGAGCAGTACTTC. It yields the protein CASSLGSMSGEQYF.

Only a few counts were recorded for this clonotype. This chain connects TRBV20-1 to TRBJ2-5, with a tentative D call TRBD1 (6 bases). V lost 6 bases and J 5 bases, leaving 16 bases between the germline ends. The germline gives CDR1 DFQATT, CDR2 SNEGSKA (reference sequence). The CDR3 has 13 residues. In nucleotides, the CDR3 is TGCAGTGCCAGATGGGGGCCTGGGGAGACCCAGTACTTC. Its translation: CSARWGPGETQYF.

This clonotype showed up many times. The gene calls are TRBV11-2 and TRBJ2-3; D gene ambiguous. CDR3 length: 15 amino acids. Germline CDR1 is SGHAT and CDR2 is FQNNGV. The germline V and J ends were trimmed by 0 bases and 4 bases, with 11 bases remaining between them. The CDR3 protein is CASSLDIGSADTQYF. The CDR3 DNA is TGTGCCAGCAGCTTAGACATAGGGTCGGCAGATACGCAGTATTTT. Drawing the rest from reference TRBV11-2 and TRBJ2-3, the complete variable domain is EAGVAQSPRYKIIEKRQSVAFWCNPISGHATLYWYQQILGQGPKLLIQFQNNGVVDDSQLPKDRFSAERLKGVDSTLKIQPAKLEDSAVYLCASSLDIGSADTQYFGPGTRLTVL.

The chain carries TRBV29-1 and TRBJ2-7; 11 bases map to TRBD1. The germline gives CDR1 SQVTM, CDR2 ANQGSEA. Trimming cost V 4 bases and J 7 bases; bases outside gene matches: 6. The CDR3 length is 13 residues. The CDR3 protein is CSVGDRGTREQYF. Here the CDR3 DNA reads TGCAGCGTTGGGGACAGGGGGACTCGAGAGCAGTACTTC.

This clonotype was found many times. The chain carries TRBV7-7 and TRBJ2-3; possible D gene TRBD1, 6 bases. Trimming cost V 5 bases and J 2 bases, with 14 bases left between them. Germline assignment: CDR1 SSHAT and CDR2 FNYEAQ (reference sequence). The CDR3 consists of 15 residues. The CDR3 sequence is CASSEAGANTDTQYF. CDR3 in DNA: TGTGCCAGCAGCGAGGCAGGGGCCAACACAGATACGCAGTATTTT.

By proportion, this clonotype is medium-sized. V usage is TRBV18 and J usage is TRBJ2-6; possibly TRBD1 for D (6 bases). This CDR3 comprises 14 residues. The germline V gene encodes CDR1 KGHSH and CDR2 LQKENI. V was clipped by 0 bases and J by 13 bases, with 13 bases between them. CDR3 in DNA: TGTGCCAGCTCACCACCGGGGGCCCTCATTGTCCTGACTTTC. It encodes CASSPPGALIVLTF.

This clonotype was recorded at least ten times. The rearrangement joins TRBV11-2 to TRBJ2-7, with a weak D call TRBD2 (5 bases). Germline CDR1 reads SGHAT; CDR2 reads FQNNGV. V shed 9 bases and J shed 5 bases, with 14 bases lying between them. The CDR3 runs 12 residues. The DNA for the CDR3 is TGTGCCAGTGGAATGCGGGTCCACGAGCAGTACTTC. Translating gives CASGMRVHEQYF.

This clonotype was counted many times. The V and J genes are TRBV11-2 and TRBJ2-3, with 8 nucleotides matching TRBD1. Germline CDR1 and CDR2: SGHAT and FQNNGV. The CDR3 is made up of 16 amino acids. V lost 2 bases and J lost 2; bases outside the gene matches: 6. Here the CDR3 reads CASSLRGDRSTDTQYF. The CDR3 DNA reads TGTGCCAGCAGCTTACGAGGGGACAGGTCCACAGATACGCAGTATTTT.

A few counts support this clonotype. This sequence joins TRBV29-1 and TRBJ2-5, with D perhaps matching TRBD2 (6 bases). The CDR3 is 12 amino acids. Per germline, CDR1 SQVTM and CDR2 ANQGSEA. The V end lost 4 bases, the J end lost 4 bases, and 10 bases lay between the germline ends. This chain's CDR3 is CSVAGGIETQYF. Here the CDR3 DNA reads TGCAGCGTTGCCGGGGGAATAGAGACCCAGTACTTC.

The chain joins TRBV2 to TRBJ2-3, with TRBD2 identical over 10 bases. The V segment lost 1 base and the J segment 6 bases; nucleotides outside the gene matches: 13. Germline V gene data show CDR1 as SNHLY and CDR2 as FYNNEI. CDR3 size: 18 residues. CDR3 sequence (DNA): TGTGCCAGCAGTGAAGATCTCAGCGGGGGGGCTGCGAGGGATACGCAGTATTTT. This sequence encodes CASSEDLSGGAARDTQYF.

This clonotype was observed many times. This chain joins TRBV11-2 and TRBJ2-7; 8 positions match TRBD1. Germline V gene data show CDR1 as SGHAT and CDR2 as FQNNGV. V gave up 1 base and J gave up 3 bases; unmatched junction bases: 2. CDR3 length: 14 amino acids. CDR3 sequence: CASSLGQGYYEQYF. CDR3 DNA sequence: TGTGCCAGCAGCTTAGGACAGGGGTACTACGAGCAGTACTTC.

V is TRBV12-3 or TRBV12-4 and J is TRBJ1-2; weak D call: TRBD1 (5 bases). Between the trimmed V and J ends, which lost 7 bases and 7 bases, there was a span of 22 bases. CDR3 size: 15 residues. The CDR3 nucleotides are TGTGCCAGCACCCAGGCCAGCCAGGGTATACCTGGCTACACCTTC. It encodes CASTQASQGIPGYTF.

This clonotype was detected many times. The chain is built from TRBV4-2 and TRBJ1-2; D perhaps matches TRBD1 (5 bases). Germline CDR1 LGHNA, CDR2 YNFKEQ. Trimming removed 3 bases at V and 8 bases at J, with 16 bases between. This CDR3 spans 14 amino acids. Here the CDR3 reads CASSHGDRGEGYTF. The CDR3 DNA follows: TGTGCCAGCAGCCACGGGGACCGGGGAGAAGGCTACACCTTC.

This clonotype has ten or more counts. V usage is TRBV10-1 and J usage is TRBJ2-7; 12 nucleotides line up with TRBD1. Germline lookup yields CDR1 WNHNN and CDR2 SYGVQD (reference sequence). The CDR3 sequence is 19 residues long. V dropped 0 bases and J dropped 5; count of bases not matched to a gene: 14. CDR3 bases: TGCGCCAGCAGTGAGTCGACCGGGACAGGGGGCCATGTATTCGACGAGCAGTACTTC. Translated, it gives CASSESTGTGGHVFDEQYF.

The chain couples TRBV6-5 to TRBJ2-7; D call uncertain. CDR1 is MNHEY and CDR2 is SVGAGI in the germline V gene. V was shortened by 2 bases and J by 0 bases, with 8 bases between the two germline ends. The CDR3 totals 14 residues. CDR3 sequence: CASSYGPSSYEQYF. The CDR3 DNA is TGTGCCAGCAGTTACGGGCCGAGCTCCTACGAGCAGTACTTC.